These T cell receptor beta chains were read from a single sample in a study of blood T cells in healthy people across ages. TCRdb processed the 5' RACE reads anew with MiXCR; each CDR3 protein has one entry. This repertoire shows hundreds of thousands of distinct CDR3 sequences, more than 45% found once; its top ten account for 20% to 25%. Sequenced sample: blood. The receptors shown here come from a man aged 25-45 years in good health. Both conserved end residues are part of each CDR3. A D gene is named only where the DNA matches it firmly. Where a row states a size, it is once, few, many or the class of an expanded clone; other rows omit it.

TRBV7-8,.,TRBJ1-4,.,TGTGCCAGCAGCCCCCGCCCCAGAGGGGAGGAAAAACTGTTTTTT,CASSPRPRGEEKLFF
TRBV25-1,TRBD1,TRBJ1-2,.,TGTGCCAGCGGGGACAGCGTTTGGTATGGCTACACCTTC,CASGDSVWYGYTF
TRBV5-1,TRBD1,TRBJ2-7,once,TGCGCCAGCAGCTTAACAGGGGAAAGACGTACTCGCGAGCAGTACTTC,CASSLTGERRTREQYF
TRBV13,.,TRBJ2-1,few,TGTGCCAGCAGCCCGCACCAGAGTAGATATGAGCAGTTCTTC,CASSPHQSRYEQFF
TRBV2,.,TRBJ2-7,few,TGTGCCAGCAAACCTTACTACGAGCAGTACTTC,CASKPYYEQYF
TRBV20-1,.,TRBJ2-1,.,TGCAGTGCTAGCCCTCATCAAGCGGGTCGGTCCTACAATGAGCAGTTCTTC,CSASPHQAGRSYNEQFF
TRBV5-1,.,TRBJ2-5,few,TGCGCCAGCAGCTTCAATAGCGAAGGAGAGACCCAGTACTTC,CASSFNSEGETQYF
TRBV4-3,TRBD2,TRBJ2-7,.,TGCGCCAGCAGCCAAGCAGTCGGCGGGAGGGCCTACGAGCAGTACTTC,CASSQAVGGRAYEQYF
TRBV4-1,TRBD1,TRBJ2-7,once,TGCGCCAGCAGCCAAGGCGGGACAGGAGACGAGTACTTC,CASSQGGTGDEYF
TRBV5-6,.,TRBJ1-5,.,TGTGCCAGCAGCCGTTCGCGCAATCAGCCCCAGCATTTT,CASSRSRNQPQHF
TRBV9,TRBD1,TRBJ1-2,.,TGTGCCAGCAGCGCGCTGACAGGGTTCTATGGCTACACCTTC,CASSALTGFYGYTF
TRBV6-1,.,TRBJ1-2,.,TGTGCCAGCAGTAGATCCGGGACGGATCTCTATGGCTACACCTTC,CASSRSGTDLYGYTF
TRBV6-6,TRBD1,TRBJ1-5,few,TGTGCCAGCAGTAGCCGGGACAGGTCCAATCAGCCCCAGCATTTT,CASSSRDRSNQPQHF
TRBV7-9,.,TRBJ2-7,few,TGTGCCAGCAGCTCCCGGGACAAATGCGAGCAGTACTTC,CASSSRDKCEQYF
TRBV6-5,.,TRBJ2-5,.,TGTGCCAGCTCCACGAGGGCAGGGTGGGAGACCCAGTACTTC,CASSTRAGWETQYF
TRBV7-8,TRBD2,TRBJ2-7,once,TGTGCCAGCAGCTTCCCTAGCGGGAGGACCAATTCCTACGAGCAGTACTTC,CASSFPSGRTNSYEQYF
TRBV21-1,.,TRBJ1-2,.,TGTGCCTGCCGACCGGGGCCCCTGGGGGGGTTCGCTAACTATGGCTACACCTTC,CACRPGPLGGFANYGYTF
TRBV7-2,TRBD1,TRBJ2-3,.,TGTGCCAGCAGCCAGACAGGGTTCACTGATACGCAGTATTTT,CASSQTGFTDTQYF
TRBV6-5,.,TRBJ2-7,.,TGTGCCAGCAGTTACTCAGGGGGGCTCTACGAGCAGTACTTC,CASSYSGGLYEQYF
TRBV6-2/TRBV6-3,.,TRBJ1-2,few,TGTGCCAGCAGAAGCGGACAGACCTATGGCTACACCTTC,CASRSGQTYGYTF
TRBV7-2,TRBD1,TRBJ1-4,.,TGTGCCAGCAGACGCGGACAGGCGGCTAATGAAAAACTGTTTTTT,CASRRGQAANEKLFF
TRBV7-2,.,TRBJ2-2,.,TGTGCCAGCAGGCGGACGGGGACCGGGGAGCTGTTTTTT,CASRRTGTGELFF
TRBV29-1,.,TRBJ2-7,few,TGCAGCGTTAAGGCAGGAACCTACGAGCAGTACTTC,CSVKAGTYEQYF
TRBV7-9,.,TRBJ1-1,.,TGTGCCAGCAGTTTTTACTTAGGGAGGGACACTGAAGCTTTCTTT,CASSFYLGRDTEAFF
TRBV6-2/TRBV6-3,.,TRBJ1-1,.,TGTGCCAGCAGTTACTCGGACAGTATGGTTACTGAAGCTTTCTTT,CASSYSDSMVTEAFF
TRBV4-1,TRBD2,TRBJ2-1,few,TGCGCCAGCAGCCTTACTAGCGGGGGGAACAATGAGCAGTTCTTC,CASSLTSGGNNEQFF
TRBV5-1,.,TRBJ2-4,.,TGCGCCAGCAGCTTGGAAGGGGAGAGGATTCAGTACTTC,CASSLEGERIQYF
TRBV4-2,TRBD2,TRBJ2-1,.,TGTGCCAGCAGCCAGGACGGACTAGTGGGTGAGCAGTTCTTC,CASSQDGLVGEQFF
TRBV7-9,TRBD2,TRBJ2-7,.,TGTGCCAGCAGCCCGCTAGCGGGCACTTACAATGAGCAGTACTTC,CASSPLAGTYNEQYF
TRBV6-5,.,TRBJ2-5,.,TGTGCCAGCAGATCTACCGGGACTCATTGGGGAGAGACCCAGTACTTC,CASRSTGTHWGETQYF
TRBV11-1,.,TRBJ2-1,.,TGTGCCAGCAACCGGGAGAGGGGATACAATGAGCAGTTCTTC,CASNRERGYNEQFF
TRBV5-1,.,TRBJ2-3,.,TGCGCCAGCAGCCCACAGGGTCCAGATACGCAGTATTTT,CASSPQGPDTQYF
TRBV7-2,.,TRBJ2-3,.,TGTGCCAGCAGCTTCGTCCGAGATACGCAGTATTTT,CASSFVRDTQYF
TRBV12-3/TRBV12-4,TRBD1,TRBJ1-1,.,TGTGCCAGCAGACCTCCGGGACAGACGGGGAACACTGAAGCTTTCTTT,CASRPPGQTGNTEAFF
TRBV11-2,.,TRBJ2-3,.,TGTGCCAGCAGCTTAACTCGTCTAGGAGATACGCAGTATTTT,CASSLTRLGDTQYF
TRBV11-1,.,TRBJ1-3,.,TGTGCCAGCAGCCATAGACAACGTGGAAACACCATATATTTT,CASSHRQRGNTIYF
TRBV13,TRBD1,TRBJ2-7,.,TGTGCCAGCAGCTTATCGGACAGGGGCGGCGAGCAGTACTTC,CASSLSDRGGEQYF
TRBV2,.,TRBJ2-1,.,TGTGCCAGCAGTGAAGCGGAAAACAGGGTCCACAATGAGCAGTTCTTC,CASSEAENRVHNEQFF
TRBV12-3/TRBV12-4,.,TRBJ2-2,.,TGTGCCAGCATGTCCGGCGCCGGGGAGCTGTTTTTT,CASMSGAGELFF
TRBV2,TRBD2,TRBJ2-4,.,TGTGCCAGCGGTATGGCTGGGACTACCTTAGAGCAGTACTTC,CASGMAGTTLEQYF
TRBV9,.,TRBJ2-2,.,TGTGCCAGCAGCGTTGCCGTGTCCGGGGAGCTGTTTTTT,CASSVAVSGELFF
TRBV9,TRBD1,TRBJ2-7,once,TGTGCCATCTCGGCGGGACAGGGCCCAAACGAGCAGTACTTC,CAISAGQGPNEQYF
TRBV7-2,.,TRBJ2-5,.,TGTGCCAGCAGCTCCAGCCTACTAGAGACCCAGTACTTC,CASSSSLLETQYF
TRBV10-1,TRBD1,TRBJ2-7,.,TGCGCCAGCAGTCCCAGGACAGGGCTTGACGAGCAGTACTTC,CASSPRTGLDEQYF
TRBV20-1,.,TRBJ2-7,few,TGCAGTGCAGGGGCGGACTCCTACGAGCAGTACTTC,CSAGADSYEQYF
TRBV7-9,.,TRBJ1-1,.,TGTGCCAGCAGCCCCGAAGGGACGGGGAACACTGAAGCTTTCTTT,CASSPEGTGNTEAFF
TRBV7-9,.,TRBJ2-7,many,TGTGCCAGCAGCTTAGCAGGTACCTACGAGCAGTACTTC,CASSLAGTYEQYF
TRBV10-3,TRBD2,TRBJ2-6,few,TGTGCCATCAGGCGGGGGTCTGGGGCCAACGTCCTGACTTTC,CAIRRGSGANVLTF
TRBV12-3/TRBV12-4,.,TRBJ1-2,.,TGTGCCAGCAGCCCCGGGGGCATGAGAGATGGCTACACCTTC,CASSPGGMRDGYTF
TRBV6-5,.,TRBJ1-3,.,TGTGCCAGCAGTTACTCCGGGGAATCTGGAAACACCATATATTTT,CASSYSGESGNTIYF
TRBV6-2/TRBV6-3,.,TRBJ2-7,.,TGTGCCAGCATCCTGAACAGGGCGTCCTACGAGCAGTACTTC,CASILNRASYEQYF
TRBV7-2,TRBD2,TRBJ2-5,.,TGTGCCAGCAGTCCTAGCGGGAGTTATCGAGAGACCCAGTACTTC,CASSPSGSYRETQYF
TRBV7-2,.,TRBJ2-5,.,TGTGCCAGCAGCTTAAATTTAGAGGCGGGATTGGTCCGGTACTTC,CASSLNLEAGLVRYF
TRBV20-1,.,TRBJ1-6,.,TGCAGTGCTAGCAGGGGTAAGGATTCACCCCTCCACTTT,CSASRGKDSPLHF
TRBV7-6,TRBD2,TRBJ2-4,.,TGTGCCAGCAGCCCCCGGGAGGGAGAGCAGTACTTC,CASSPREGEQYF